These T cell receptor beta chains were read from a single sample in a study of cytomegalovirus exposure and HLA in healthy donors. Sequencing used immunoSEQ multiplex PCR; TCRdb keeps in-frame clones, though not all of them. The sample includes over 100,000 clones, over 80% of them seen just once. Sequenced material: PBMCs. Receptors originate from a man between 40 and 49 years old in good health and CMV-seronegative. Each CDR3 is given with its conserved first and last residue. Each record gives: J gene, clone size, V gene, D gene, CDR3 DNA, CDR3 protein. D genes are given only for firm matches. Clone sizes are given selectively: once, few, many, or a class where the clone is expanded.

TRBJ1-1 | . | TRBV11-3 | TRBD1 | TGTGCCACCGATCGACAGGGGGCGGTGGACACTGAAGCTTTCTTT | CATDRQGAVDTEAFF
TRBJ1-2 | . | TRBV14 | . | TGTGCCAGCAGCCTCCGACAGGACAGTGGCTACACCTTC | CASSLRQDSGYTF
TRBJ2-2 | . | TRBV5-1 | TRBD2 | TGCGCCAGCAGCTTGGGGTCTAGCGGGGGGAAGCTGTTTTTT | CASSLGSSGGKLFF
TRBJ2-1 | . | TRBV9 | . | TGTGCCAGCAGCGTAGTGGCTAGCCTACAGTACGGTGAGCAGTTCTTC | CASSVVASLQYGEQFF
TRBJ2-7 | . | TRBV13 | TRBD1 | TGTGCCAGCAGCCCACAAGGGACAGTCTCCTACGAGCAGTACTTC | CASSPQGTVSYEQYF
TRBJ2-7 | . | TRBV6-1 | . | TGTGCCAGCAGCTCAGAACAGGGAAGGACCTACGAGCAGTACTTC | CASSSEQGRTYEQYF
TRBJ1-3 | . | TRBV19 | . | TGTGCCAGCACCCCATGGGGGGGGAGAAACACCATATATTTT | CASTPWGGRNTIYF
TRBJ2-7 | . | TRBV5-1 | TRBD1 | TGCGCCAGCAGAGAGACAGGGTACGAGCAGTACTTC | CASRETGYEQYF
TRBJ1-2 | once | TRBV11-2 | TRBD1 | TGTGCCAGCAGTGGGACAGGGTCCTATGGCTACACCTTC | CASSGTGSYGYTF
TRBJ1-3 | . | TRBV5-4 | . | TGTGCCAGCAACTCACGAATGCCGATAATCCACTCTGGAAACACCATATATTTT | CASNSRMPIIHSGNTIYF
TRBJ1-6 | . | TRBV30 | . | TGTGCCTGGAGTTGGGGAGATAATTCACCCCTCCACTTT | CAWSWGDNSPLHF
TRBJ2-7 | . | TRBV5-4 | . | TGTGCCAGCAGCCTGCAGGGTTACTACGAGCAGTACTTC | CASSLQGYYEQYF
TRBJ1-2 | . | TRBV27 | . | TGTGCCAGCAGTTTAGAGGACAGATTAAGGTATGGCTACACCTTC | CASSLEDRLRYGYTF
TRBJ1-2 | . | TRBV6-4 | . | TGTGCCAGCAGTGACTCTGGAAGTACCAGGGTTGCCGGTGGCTACACCTTC | CASSDSGSTRVAGGYTF
TRBJ1-1 | . | TRBV6-5 | TRBD1 | TGTGCCAGCAGCCAGGGGGCTTTGGGCACTGAAGCTTTCTTT | CASSQGALGTEAFF
TRBJ2-2 | few | TRBV7-3 | . | TGTGCCAGCTCTAAAAACCCTTCCGGGGAGCTGTTTTTT | CASSKNPSGELFF
TRBJ2-5 | . | TRBV29-1 | . | TGCAGCGTTGACAGGGCAGGGTTAGGGGAGACCCAGTACTTC | CSVDRAGLGETQYF
TRBJ2-2 | . | TRBV6-5 | . | TGTGCCAGCAGTCTGAGACTAGGTTCGGAGCTGTTTTTT | CASSLRLGSELFF
TRBJ1-2 | . | TRBV14 | TRBD1 | TGTGCCAGCAGCCAAGCGGGACAGGGCCCCTATGGCTACACCTTC | CASSQAGQGPYGYTF
TRBJ2-1 | . | TRBV5-1 | TRBD2 | TGCGCCAGCAGCACAGGAACGGGACTAGCGGGGGGGAATGAGCAGTTCTTC | CASSTGTGLAGGNEQFF
TRBJ1-3 | . | TRBV7-8 | TRBD1 | TGTGCCAGCAGCCCCCGCGGGACAGGTCGCTCTGGAAACACCATATATTTT | CASSPRGTGRSGNTIYF
TRBJ1-4 | . | TRBV27 | . | TGTGCCAGCAGTTTACAGGGGCTGGGGAATGAAAAACTGTTTTTT | CASSLQGLGNEKLFF
TRBJ2-5 | . | TRBV9 | . | TGTGCCAGCAGCGTACGCCTACAAGAGACCCAGTACTTC | CASSVRLQETQYF
TRBJ1-2 | medium-sized | TRBV11-1 | . | TGTGCCAGCAGCCACATCGCTAACTATGGCTACACCTTC | CASSHIANYGYTF
TRBJ2-7 | . | TRBV20-1 | . | TGCAGTGCTAGACAGTCCCACGAGCAGTACTTC | CSARQSHEQYF
TRBJ1-5 | . | TRBV7-9 | TRBD1 | TGTGCCAGCAGTACCGGGACAGGGGAAAGACAGCCCCAGCATTTT | CASSTGTGERQPQHF
TRBJ1-2 | . | TRBV25-1 | TRBD1 | TGTGCCAGCAGTGACAACCGTGGACAGGGGAGTGGCTACACCTTC | CASSDNRGQGSGYTF
TRBJ1-6 | . | TRBV7-9 | . | TGTGCCAGCAGCTTAGATAGCTCACCCCTCCACTTT | CASSLDSSPLHF
TRBJ2-2 | . | TRBV12-5 | . | TGTGCTAGTGGTTCCCAGGGCGGGGAGCTGTTTTTT | CASGSQGGELFF
TRBJ2-1 | . | TRBV7-6 | . | TGTGCCAGCAGCTTAGGGCGGAATGAGCAGTTCTTC | CASSLGRNEQFF
TRBJ2-7 | . | TRBV29-1 | . | TGCAGCGTTGAAGGAGGGGACTACGAGCAGTACTTC | CSVEGGDYEQYF
TRBJ1-2 | . | TRBV20-1 | . | TGCAGTGCCGAGGGAGGGGACGGCTACACCTTC | CSAEGGDGYTF
TRBJ1-2 | . | TRBV5-6 | . | TGTGCCAGCAGCTTGGGGCGACACCTCTCTAACTATGGCTACACCTTC | CASSLGRHLSNYGYTF
TRBJ1-1 | . | TRBV5-4 | . | TGTGCCAGCAGCTTGCCAGGGGCCTCGAACACTGAAGCTTTCTTT | CASSLPGASNTEAFF
TRBJ1-1 | once | TRBV5-1 | . | TGCGCCAGCAGCCTTAACAGGGAAGTTTTAGGTATGGACACTGAAGCTTTCTTT | CASSLNREVLGMDTEAFF
TRBJ2-1 | . | TRBV19 | TRBD2 | TGTGCCAGTACTTTAGGCGGGGGGGCCATATACAATGAGCAGTTCTTC | CASTLGGGAIYNEQFF
TRBJ2-1 | . | TRBV2 | . | TGTGCCAGCAGTTACTTTAGACAGTACAATGAGCAGTTCTTC | CASSYFRQYNEQFF
TRBJ2-1 | . | TRBV10-1 | . | TGCGCCAGCAGTCCGGGACATTCCGACAATGAGCAGTTCTTC | CASSPGHSDNEQFF
TRBJ1-4 | . | TRBV15 | . | TGTGCCACCAGCAGAGTTCACGGCAGGGCTACTCCTGGGACTAATGAAAAACTGTTTTTT | CATSRVHGRATPGTNEKLFF
TRBJ1-2 | . | TRBV2 | . | TGTGCCAGCAGTGTTATACAGCAGCAGAACTATGGCTACACCTTC | CASSVIQQQNYGYTF
TRBJ1-2 | . | TRBV7-9 | . | TGTGCCAGCACTCGGGATGTTACGGGCTACACCTTC | CASTRDVTGYTF
TRBJ1-2 | . | TRBV27 | TRBD1 | TGTGCCAGCAGTTCAGCCGGGACAGCTAACGGCTACACCTTC | CASSSAGTANGYTF
TRBJ1-1 | few | TRBV5-6 | . | TGTGCCAGCAACCGAGACAGACGTACTGAAGCTTTCTTT | CASNRDRRTEAFF
TRBJ1-5 | . | TRBV6-1 | TRBD1 | TGTGCCAGCAGTGCAGACAGGGACCAGCCCCAGCATTTT | CASSADRDQPQHF
TRBJ2-7 | . | TRBV12-5 | . | TGTGCTAGTGGGGGCCCGGGGAGCAACGAGCAGTACTTC | CASGGPGSNEQYF
TRBJ1-2 | . | TRBV4-3 | TRBD1 | TGCGCCAGCAGGTCGGGACTCGGGACAGGAGCTAACTATGGCTACACCTTC | CASRSGLGTGANYGYTF